This T cell receptor (beta chain) originates from a study of CD8 T cells in ankylosing spondylitis. The study, taken as a whole, reports: One TCR beta motif, made up of seven to nine highly homologous variants, appeared characteristic of ankylosing spondylitis blood.

With regard to this clonotype: Its antigen is not identified.

TCRdb analysed the 5' RACE reads with MiXCR anew, one entry per CDR3 protein. This sample has 450,000 or so distinct CDR3 sequences, with about 25% found just once. V lost 2 bases to trimming and J lost 1 base; unmatched junction nucleotides: 4. The CDR3 runs to 15 residues. The germline CDR1 and CDR2 sequences are SNHLY and FYNNEI. Sequencing was performed on blood, either unsorted or a sorted T cell fraction (not recorded which). The origin of this receptor is a male donor with ankylosing spondylitis. This chain connects TRBV2 to TRBJ1-1; the match to TRBD1 covers 7 bases. CDR3 DNA: TGTGCCAGCAGTGAACAGGGGGTACCGAACACTGAAGCTTTCTTT. Protein product: CASSEQGVPNTEAFF. The full variable domain, completed using reference TRBV2 and TRBJ1-1, is EPEVTQTPSHQVTQMGQEVILRCVPISNHLYFYWYRQILGQKVEFLVSFYNNEISEKSEIFDDQFSVERPDGSNFTLKIRSTKLEDSAMYFCASSEQGVPNTEAFFGQGTRLTVV.